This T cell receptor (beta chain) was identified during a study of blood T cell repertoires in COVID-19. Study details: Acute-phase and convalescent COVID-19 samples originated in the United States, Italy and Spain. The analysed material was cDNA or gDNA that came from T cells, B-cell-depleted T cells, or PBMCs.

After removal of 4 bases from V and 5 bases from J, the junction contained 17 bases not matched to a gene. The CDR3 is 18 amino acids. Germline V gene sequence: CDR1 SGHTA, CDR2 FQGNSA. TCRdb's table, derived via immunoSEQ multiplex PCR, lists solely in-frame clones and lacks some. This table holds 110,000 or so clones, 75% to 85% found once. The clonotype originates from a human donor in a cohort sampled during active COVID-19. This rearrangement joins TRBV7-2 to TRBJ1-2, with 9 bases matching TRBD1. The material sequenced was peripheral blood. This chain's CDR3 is CASSSTRDRDFARYGYTF. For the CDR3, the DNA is TGTGCCAGCAGCTCAACCCGGGACAGGGACTTCGCCCGGTATGGCTACACCTTC.